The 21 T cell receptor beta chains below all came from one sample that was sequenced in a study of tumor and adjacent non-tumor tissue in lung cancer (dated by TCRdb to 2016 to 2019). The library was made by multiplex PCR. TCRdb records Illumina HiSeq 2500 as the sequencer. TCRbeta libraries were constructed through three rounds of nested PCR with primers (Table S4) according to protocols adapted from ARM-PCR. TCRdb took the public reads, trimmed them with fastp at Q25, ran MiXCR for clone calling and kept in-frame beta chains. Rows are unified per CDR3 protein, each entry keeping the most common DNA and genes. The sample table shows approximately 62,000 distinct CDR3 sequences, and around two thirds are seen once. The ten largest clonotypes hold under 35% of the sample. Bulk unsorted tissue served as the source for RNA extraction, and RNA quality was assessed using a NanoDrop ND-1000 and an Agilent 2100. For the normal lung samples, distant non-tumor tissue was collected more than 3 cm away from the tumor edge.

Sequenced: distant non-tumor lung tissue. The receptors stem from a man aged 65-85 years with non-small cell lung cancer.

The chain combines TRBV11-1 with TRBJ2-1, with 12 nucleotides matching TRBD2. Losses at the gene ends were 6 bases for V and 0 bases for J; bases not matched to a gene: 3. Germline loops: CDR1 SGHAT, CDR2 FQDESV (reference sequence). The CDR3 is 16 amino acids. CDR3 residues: CASSQTSGSSYNEQFF. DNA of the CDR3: TGTGCCAGCAGTCAGACTAGCGGGAGCTCCTACAATGAGCAGTTCTTC.

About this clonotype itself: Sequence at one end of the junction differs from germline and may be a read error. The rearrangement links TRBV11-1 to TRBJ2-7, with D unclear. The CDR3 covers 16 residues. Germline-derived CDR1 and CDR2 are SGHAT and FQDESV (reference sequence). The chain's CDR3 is CASSLARLTDSYEQYF. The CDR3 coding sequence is TGTGCCAGCAGTTTAGCACGATTAACGGACTCCTACGAGCAGTACTTC.

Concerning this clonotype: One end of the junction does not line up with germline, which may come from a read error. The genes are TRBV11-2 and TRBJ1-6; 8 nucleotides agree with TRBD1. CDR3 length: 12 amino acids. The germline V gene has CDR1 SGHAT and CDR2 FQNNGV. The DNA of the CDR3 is TGTGCCAGCAGCACAGGGGGTTTACCCATCCACTTT. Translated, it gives CASSTGGLPIHF.

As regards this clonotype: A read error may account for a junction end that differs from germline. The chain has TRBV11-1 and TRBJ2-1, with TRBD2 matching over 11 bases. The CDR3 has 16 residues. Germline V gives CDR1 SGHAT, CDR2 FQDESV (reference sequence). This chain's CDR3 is CASSPTSGSSYNGQFF. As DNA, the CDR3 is TGTGCGAGCAGCCCAACTAGCGGGAGCTCCTACAATGGGCAGTTCTTC.

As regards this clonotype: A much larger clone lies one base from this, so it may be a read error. CDR3 sequence (DNA): TGTGCCGGCAGTATTCGACAGGGGGCCTATCAGCCCCAGCATTTT. As protein: CAGSIRQGAYQPQHF. The rearrangement uses TRBV12-3 or TRBV12-4 and TRBJ1-5, with 10 bases aligning to TRBD1. The CDR3 extends over 15 amino acids.

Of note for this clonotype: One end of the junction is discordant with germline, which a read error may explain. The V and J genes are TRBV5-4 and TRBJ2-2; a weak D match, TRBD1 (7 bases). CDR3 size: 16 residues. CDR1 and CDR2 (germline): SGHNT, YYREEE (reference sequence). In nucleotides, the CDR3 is TGTGCCAGCAACCAGGGGGGCCCTACGGAGACCGGGGAGATGTTTTTT. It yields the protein CASNQGGPTETGEMFF.

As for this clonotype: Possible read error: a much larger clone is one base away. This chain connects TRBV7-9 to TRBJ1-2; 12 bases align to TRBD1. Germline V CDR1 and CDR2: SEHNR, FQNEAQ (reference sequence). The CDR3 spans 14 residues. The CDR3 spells CAGSPGQGAAGYTF. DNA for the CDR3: TGTGCCGGCAGCCCGGGACAGGGGGCCGCGGGCTACACCTTC.

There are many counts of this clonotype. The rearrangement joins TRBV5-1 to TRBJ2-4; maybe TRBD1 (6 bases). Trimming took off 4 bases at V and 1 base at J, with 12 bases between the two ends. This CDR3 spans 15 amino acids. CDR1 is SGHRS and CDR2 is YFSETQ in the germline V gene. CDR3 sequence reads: CASSHRDVAKNIQYF. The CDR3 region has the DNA TGCGCCAGCAGCCACAGGGACGTCGCCAAAAACATTCAGTACTTC. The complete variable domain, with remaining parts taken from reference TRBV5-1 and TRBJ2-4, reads KAGVTQTPRYLIKTRGQQVTLSCSPISGHRSVSWYQQTPGQGLQFLFEYFSETQRNKGNFPGRFSGRQFSNSRSEMNVSTLELGDSALYLCASSHRDVAKNIQYFGAGTRLSVL.

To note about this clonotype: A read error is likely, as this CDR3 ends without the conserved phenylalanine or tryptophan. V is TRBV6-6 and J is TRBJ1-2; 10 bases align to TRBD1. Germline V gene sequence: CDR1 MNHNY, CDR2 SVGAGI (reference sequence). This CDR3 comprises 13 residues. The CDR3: CVSSSGTGEGYTL. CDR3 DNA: TGTGTAAGCAGTTCCGGGACAGGGGAAGGCTACACCTTA.

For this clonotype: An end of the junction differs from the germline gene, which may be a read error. The CDR3 region has the DNA TGTGTCAGCAGTAGCGGGACAGACACCACCGGGGAGCTGTTTTTT. This encodes CVSSSGTDTTGELFF. The chain recombines TRBV12-3 or TRBV12-4 with TRBJ2-2; possibly TRBD2 for D (8 bases). The CDR3 runs to 15 residues.

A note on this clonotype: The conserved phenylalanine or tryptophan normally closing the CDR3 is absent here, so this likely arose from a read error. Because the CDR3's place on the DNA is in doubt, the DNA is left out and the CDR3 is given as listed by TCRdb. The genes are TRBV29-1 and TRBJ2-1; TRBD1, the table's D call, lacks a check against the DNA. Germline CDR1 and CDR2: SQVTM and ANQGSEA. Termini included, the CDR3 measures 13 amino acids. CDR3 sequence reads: CSVEVSAFYEQLL.

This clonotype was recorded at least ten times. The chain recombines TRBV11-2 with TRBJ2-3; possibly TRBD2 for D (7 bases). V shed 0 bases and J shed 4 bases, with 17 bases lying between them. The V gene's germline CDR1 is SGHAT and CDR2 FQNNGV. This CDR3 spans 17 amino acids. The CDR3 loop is CASSLETSRGRADTQYF. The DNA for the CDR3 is TGTGCCAGCAGCTTAGAAACGTCGAGGGGGAGGGCAGATACGCAGTATTTT.

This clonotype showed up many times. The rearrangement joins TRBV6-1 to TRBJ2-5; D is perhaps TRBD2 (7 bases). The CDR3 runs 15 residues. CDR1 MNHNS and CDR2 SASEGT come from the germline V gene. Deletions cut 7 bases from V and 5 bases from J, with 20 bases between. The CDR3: CASTREGGGLETQYF. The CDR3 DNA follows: TGTGCCAGCACGAGGGAAGGGGGGGGCCTGGAGACCCAGTACTTC.

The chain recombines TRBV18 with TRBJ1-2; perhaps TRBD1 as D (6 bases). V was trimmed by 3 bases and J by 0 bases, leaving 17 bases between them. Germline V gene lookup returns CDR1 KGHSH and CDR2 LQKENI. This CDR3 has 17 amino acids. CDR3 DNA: TGTGCCAGCTCACCCCCAACAGGGAATCGGGCTAACTATGGCTACACCTTC. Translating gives CASSPPTGNRANYGYTF.

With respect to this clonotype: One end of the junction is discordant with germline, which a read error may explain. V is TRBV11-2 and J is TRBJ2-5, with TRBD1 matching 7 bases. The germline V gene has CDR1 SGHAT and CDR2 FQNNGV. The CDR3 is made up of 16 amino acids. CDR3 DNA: TGTGCCAGCAGCTGGACCGGGACAGTGGACCAAGAGACCCAATACTTC. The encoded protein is CASSWTGTVDQETQYF.

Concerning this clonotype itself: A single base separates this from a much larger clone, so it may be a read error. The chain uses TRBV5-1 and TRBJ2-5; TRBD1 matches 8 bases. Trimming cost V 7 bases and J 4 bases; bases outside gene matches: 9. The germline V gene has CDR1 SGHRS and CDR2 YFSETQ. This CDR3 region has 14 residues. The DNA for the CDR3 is TGCGCCAGCCTGACAGGGGCCGGAAGAGAGACCCAGTACTTC. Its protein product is CASLTGAGRETQYF.

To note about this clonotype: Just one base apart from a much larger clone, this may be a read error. CDR3 DNA sequence: TGTGCCAGCAGGCGGGACGCGAACACTGAAGCTTTCTTT. Encoded protein: CASRRDANTEAFF. V gene TRBV12-3 or TRBV12-4 combines with J gene TRBJ1-1, with a possible D match to TRBD1 (5 bases). Trimming left V 6 bases short and J 1 base short, with 9 bases between. There are 13 residues in the CDR3.

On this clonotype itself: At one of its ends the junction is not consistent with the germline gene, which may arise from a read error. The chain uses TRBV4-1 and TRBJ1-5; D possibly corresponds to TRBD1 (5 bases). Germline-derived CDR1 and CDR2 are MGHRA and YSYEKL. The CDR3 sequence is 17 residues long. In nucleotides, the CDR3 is TGCACCAGCAGCCAATATACTCAGGGTTCCGGCAATCAGCCCCAGCATTTT. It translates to CTSSQYTQGSGNQPQHF.

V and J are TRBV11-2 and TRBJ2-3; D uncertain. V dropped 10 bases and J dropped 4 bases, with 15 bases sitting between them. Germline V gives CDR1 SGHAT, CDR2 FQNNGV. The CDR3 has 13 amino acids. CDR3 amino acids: CATSRLNADTQYF. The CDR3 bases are TGTGCCACCAGTCGGCTAAATGCAGATACGCAGTATTTT. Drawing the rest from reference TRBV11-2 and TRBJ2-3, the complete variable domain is EAGVAQSPRYKIIEKRQSVAFWCNPISGHATLYWYQQILGQGPKLLIQFQNNGVVDDSQLPKDRFSAERLKGVDSTLKIQPAKLEDSAVYLCATSRLNADTQYFGPGTRLTVL.

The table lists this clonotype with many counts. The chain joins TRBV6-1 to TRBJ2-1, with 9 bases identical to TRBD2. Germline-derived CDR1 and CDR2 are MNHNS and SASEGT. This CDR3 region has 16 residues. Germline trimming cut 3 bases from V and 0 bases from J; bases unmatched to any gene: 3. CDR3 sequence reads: CASSERLAVSYNEQFF. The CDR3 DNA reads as TGTGCCAGCAGTGAGAGACTAGCGGTCTCCTACAATGAGCAGTTCTTC.

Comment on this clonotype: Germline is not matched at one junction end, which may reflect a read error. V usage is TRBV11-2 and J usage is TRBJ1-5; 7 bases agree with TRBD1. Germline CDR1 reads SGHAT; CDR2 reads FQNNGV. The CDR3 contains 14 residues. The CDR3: CASGRIGGGQPQLF. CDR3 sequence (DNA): TGTGCCAGCGGCCGGATAGGGGGCGGGCAGCCCCAGCTTTTT.